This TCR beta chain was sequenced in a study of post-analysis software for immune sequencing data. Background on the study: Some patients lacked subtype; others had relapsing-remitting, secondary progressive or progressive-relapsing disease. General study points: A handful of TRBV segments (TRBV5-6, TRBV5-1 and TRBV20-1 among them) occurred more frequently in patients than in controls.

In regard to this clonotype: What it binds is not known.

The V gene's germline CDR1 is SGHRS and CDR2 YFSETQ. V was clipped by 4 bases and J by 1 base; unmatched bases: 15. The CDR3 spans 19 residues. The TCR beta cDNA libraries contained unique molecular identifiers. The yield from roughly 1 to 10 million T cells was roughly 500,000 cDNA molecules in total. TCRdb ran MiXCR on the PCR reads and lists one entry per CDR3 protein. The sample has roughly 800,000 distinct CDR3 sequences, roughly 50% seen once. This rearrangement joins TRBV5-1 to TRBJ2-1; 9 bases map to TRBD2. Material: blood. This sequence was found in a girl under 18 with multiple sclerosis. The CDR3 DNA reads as TGCGCCAGCAGCCCCGTCCGAGCGGGAGGTATCCAATCCTACAATGAGCAGTTCTTC. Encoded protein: CASSPVRAGGIQSYNEQFF.